A single sample is the source of the 15 T cell receptor beta chains below, sequenced in a study of radiotherapy plus CTLA-4 blockade in lung cancer. Sequencing was performed with immunoSEQ multiplex PCR; in TCRdb, only in-frame clones are kept and a portion is missing. This table has 40,000 or so clones, more than 60% appearing once. The sample here was peripheral blood, taken from a patient treated with radiotherapy plus ipilimumab. These receptors originate from a human donor with non-small cell lung cancer who had stable disease on radiotherapy plus ipilimumab.

This clone was seen a handful of times. The chain carries TRBV4-1 and TRBJ1-2, with 9 bases lining up with TRBD1. From germline, CDR1 is MGHRA and CDR2 YSYEKL. CDR3 length equals 14 residues. V gave up 4 bases and J gave up 2 bases; unmatched junction bases: 2. DNA of the CDR3: TGCGCCAGCAGCCCCGGACAGGGGAACTATGGCTACACCTTC. Protein: CASSPGQGNYGYTF.

The chain recombines TRBV7-2 with TRBJ1-5; no clear D gene. V lost 4 bases and J lost 4, with 11 bases in between. CDR1 is SGHTA, CDR2 FQGNSA, per germline. CDR3 length: 14 amino acids. The DNA of the CDR3 is TGTGCCAGCAGCTCCGGACTCATTAATCAGCCCCAGCATTTT. It is translated as CASSSGLINQPQHF. Based on the CDR3 plus reference TRBV7-2 and TRBJ1-5, the full variable domain is GAGVSQSPSNKVTEKGKDVELRCDPISGHTALYWYRQSLGQGLEFLIYFQGNSAPDKSGLPSDRFSAERTGGSVSTLTIQRTQQEDSAVYLCASSSGLINQPQHFGDGTRLSIL.

V and J are TRBV7-9 and TRBJ2-7; 7 bases are shared with TRBD1. CDR3 size: 15 residues. The V gene's germline CDR1 is SEHNR and CDR2 FQNEAQ (reference sequence). With 3 bases clipped from V and 3 bases from J, the junction kept 8 bases outside the gene matches. The DNA of the CDR3 is TGTGCCAGCAGCTTCACAGGGGAAGCAGGCTACGAGCAGTACTTC. Its protein is CASSFTGEAGYEQYF.

The count of this clone is one. V gene TRBV7-3 combines with J gene TRBJ2-1; D perhaps matches TRBD2 (7 bases). CDR1 is SGHTA and CDR2 is FQGTGA in the germline V gene. V shed 5 bases and J shed 4 bases, with 24 bases lying between them. CDR3 length equals 18 residues. This CDR3 is CASSPEGRGTDLYNEQFF. CDR3 DNA: TGTGCCAGCAGCCCAGAGGGGAGGGGGACTGACCTTTACAATGAGCAGTTCTTC.

The chain uses TRBV7-3 and TRBJ2-1; 8 nucleotides line up with TRBD2. The germline V gene has CDR1 SGHTA and CDR2 FQGTGA. After removal of 2 bases from V and 3 bases from J, the junction contained 6 bases not matched to a gene. The CDR3 sequence is 16 residues long. This CDR3 is CASSLFVSGSYNEQFF. As DNA, the CDR3 is TGTGCCAGCAGCTTATTTGTGAGCGGGAGCTACAATGAGCAGTTCTTC.

The chain combines TRBV2 with TRBJ1-1, with a possible D match to TRBD1 (6 bases). The V gene lost 8 bases and the J gene lost 0 bases, with 13 bases spanning the gap. The CDR3 loop spans 14 amino acids. Germline values: CDR1 SNHLY, CDR2 FYNNEI. CDR3 in DNA: TGTGCCAGCTCGATGACAGGTTTGAACACTGAAGCTTTCTTT. Translated, it gives CASSMTGLNTEAFF.

This sequence joins TRBV7-2 and TRBJ2-2; D possibly corresponds to TRBD1 (7 bases). Germline V lookup: CDR1 SGHTA, CDR2 FQGNSA. CDR3 length: 16 amino acids. The V end lost 5 bases, the J end lost 0 bases, and 13 bases lay between the germline ends. This CDR3 is CASSIQGGANTGELFF. The CDR3 nucleotides are TGTGCCAGCAGCATTCAGGGGGGAGCGAACACCGGGGAGCTGTTTTTT.

The chain has TRBV30 and TRBJ1-1, with D maybe TRBD1 (6 bases). Germline assignment: CDR1 GTSNPN and CDR2 SVGIG (reference sequence). This CDR3 is 12 amino acids long. V gave up 3 bases and J gave up 5 bases, with 10 bases separating them. In DNA form, the CDR3 reads TGTGCCTGGAGACAGGGTTTGACTGAAGCTTTCTTT. This gives the protein CAWRQGLTEAFF.

This clone rates as medium-sized. The chain combines TRBV5-5 with TRBJ2-7; 10 nucleotides align to TRBD1. The V segment lost 4 bases and the J segment 5 bases; nucleotides outside the gene matches: 6. CDR1 SGHKS and CDR2 YYEKEE come from the germline V gene (reference sequence). CDR3 length equals 14 residues. In DNA form, the CDR3 reads TGTGCCAGCAGCCCAAGACAGGGGGCCAACGAGCAGTACTTC. Translated: CASSPRQGANEQYF.

The chain carries TRBV6-1 and TRBJ2-7; D possibly corresponds to TRBD2 (8 bases). The CDR3 is made up of 14 amino acids. Per the germline V gene, CDR1 is MNHNS and CDR2 is SASEGT. The V end was cut by 3 bases, the J end by 7 bases, with 16 bases between. The CDR3 coding sequence is TGTGCCAGCAGTGAGGGACAGCCGGGGGGGGAGCAGTACTTC. Amino acids: CASSEGQPGGEQYF.

J is TRBJ2-3 and V is TRBV29-1; D might be TRBD1 (7 bases). Trimming shortened V by 7 bases and J by 0 bases, and 20 bases separated the two germline ends. Germline loops: CDR1 SQVTM, CDR2 ANQGSEA. CDR3 length: 16 residues. The CDR3 DNA follows: TGCAGCGCCTCAGCCGGAGGGGGCAGAAGCACAGATACGCAGTATTTT. Protein sequence: CSASAGGGRSTDTQYF.

A single count supports this clone. CDR3 residues: CATRGGGSYNEQFF. CDR3 sequence (DNA): TGTGCCACCCGAGGGGGGGGCTCCTACAATGAGCAGTTCTTC. The chain recombines TRBV19 with TRBJ2-1, with D possibly TRBD2 on 7 matching bases. The CDR3 has 14 amino acids. V dropped 10 bases and J dropped 0 bases, with 13 bases sitting between them. In germline, CDR1 is LNHDA, CDR2 SQIVND (reference sequence).

The chain has TRBV5-4 and TRBJ2-5; 8 positions match TRBD1. Matching the DNA end better, TRBJ2-7 makes the J call doubtful. The germline V gene has CDR1 SGHNT and CDR2 YYREEE (reference sequence). The CDR3 contains 13 residues. In DNA form, the CDR3 reads TGTGCCAGCAGTGGACAGGGCCGCAACGAGCAGTACTTC. Encoded protein: CASSGQGRNEQYF.

For this clone: The identical CDR3 is also encoded by other nucleotide sequences in the sample. J is TRBJ1-4 and V is TRBV29-1, with TRBD1 matching 8 bases. This CDR3 is built from 13 residues. Per germline, CDR1 SQVTM and CDR2 ANQGSEA. Germline trimming cut 6 bases from V and 2 bases from J; bases unmatched to any gene: 2. The chain's CDR3 is CSVRQGTNEKLFF. The DNA for the CDR3 is TGCAGCGTCAGACAGGGGACTAATGAAAAACTGTTTTTT.

The V call is TRBV18, the J call TRBJ1-2; the D is unclear. Germline V gene sequence: CDR1 KGHSH, CDR2 LQKENI. V was pared by 0 bases and J by 4 bases, with 9 bases between. The CDR3 length is 14 residues. The CDR3 DNA sequence: TGTGCCAGCTCACCACCGAATGGACTCTATGGCTACACCTTC. Translation gives CASSPPNGLYGYTF.